The 32 T cell receptor beta chains below all came from one sample that was sequenced in a study of regulatory T cells in long-lasting Graves disease. Researchers made TCR beta libraries by using iRepertoire HTBI primers and running Arm-PCR on CDR3 regions. TCRdb ran MiXCR on the multiplex PCR reads and lists one entry per CDR3 protein. Among under 800,000 distinct CDR3 sequences listed, 15% to 20% were seen once. The time point was: newly diagnosed GD, antithyroid drugs for less than 3 months. PBMC-extracted RNA yielded the TCR library. These same records also appear under a second study, on T cells in Graves' hyperthyroidism and ophthalmopathy.

This sample comprised peripheral blood mononuclear cells (PBMCs), obtained at new diagnosis, from a patient treated with antithyroid drugs. The origin of the receptors is a woman aged 25 to 45 with Graves disease.

This clonotype was detected a few times. This sequence joins TRBV7-9 and TRBJ1-4, with D maybe TRBD1 (6 bases). The germline CDR1 and CDR2 sequences are SEHNR and FQNEAQ (reference sequence). The V end was cut by 5 bases, the J end by 12 bases, with 25 bases between. CDR3 length: 16 residues. CDR3 nucleotides: TGTGCCAGCAGCCCAGGGGCCGCCGGAGTGGGTGGGGAACTGTTTTTT. This sequence encodes CASSPGAAGVGGELFF.

Many counts were recorded for this clonotype. V and J are TRBV12-3 or TRBV12-4 and TRBJ2-3; D is undetermined. V was clipped by 3 bases and J by 4 bases, with 14 bases between them. CDR3 length: 15 residues. The CDR3 DNA reads as TGTGCCAGCAGTTTTTTGATCGGGCGGCCAGATACGCAGTATTTT. This codes for CASSFLIGRPDTQYF.

This clonotype has only a few counts. This sequence joins TRBV24-1 and TRBJ2-7, with D hard to call. The CDR3 length is 11 residues. V shed 4 bases and J shed 6 bases, with 6 bases lying between them. CDR1 and CDR2 (germline): KGHDR, SFDVKD. The CDR3 nucleotides are TGTGCCACCAGTGACTTATCCGAGCAGTACTTC. It codes for CATSDLSEQYF.

The chain recombines TRBV7-9 with TRBJ2-4, with 8 bases identical to TRBD2. V shed 4 bases, J shed 6 bases, and the junction held 11 bases outside the gene matches. Germline CDR1 reads SEHNR; CDR2 reads FQNEAQ (reference sequence). This CDR3 spans 16 amino acids. The CDR3 region has the DNA TGTGCCAGCAGCTCAGAGAATACCGGGACTAGAAACATTCAGTACTTC. Translated, it gives CASSSENTGTRNIQYF. Filled out from reference TRBV7-9 and TRBJ2-4, the complete variable domain reads DTGVSQNPRHKITKRGQNVTFRCDPISEHNRLYWYRQTLGQGPEFLTYFQNEAQLEKSRLLSDRFSAERPKGSFSTLEIQRTEQGDSAMYLCASSSENTGTRNIQYFGAGTRLSVL.

The genes are TRBV3-1 and TRBJ2-3; D is unclear. The CDR3 is 14 amino acids. The V end was cut by 0 bases, the J end by 3 bases, with 7 bases between. Germline V gene sequence: CDR1 LGHDT, CDR2 YNNKEL (reference sequence). The CDR3 here is CASSQEGQTDTQYF. DNA for the CDR3: TGTGCCAGCAGCCAAGAAGGGCAGACAGATACGCAGTATTTT.

The table lists this clonotype with a few counts. V is TRBV4-1 and J is TRBJ2-3, with no clear D. Germline loops: CDR1 MGHRA, CDR2 YSYEKL. The CDR3 has 13 amino acids. Trimming pared 2 bases from V and 4 bases from J, leaving 7 bases between. CDR3 region: CASSQQRSDTQYF. CDR3 bases: TGCGCCAGCAGCCAACAGAGGTCAGATACGCAGTATTTT.

This clonotype has at least ten counts. The gene calls are TRBV28 and TRBJ1-1, with D possibly matching TRBD1 (6 bases). Between the trimmed V and J ends, which lost 3 bases and 6 bases, there was a span of 17 bases. Germline loops: CDR1 MDHEN, CDR2 SYDVKM. CDR3 length: 15 amino acids. The CDR3 DNA sequence: TGTGCCAGCAGTTTCCCCACAGGGAGAAGCTCTGAAGCTTTCTTT. Its translation: CASSFPTGRSSEAFF.

This clonotype was counted once. The missing conserved phenylalanine or tryptophan at the end of this CDR3 makes a read error likely. The chain combines TRBV6-2 or TRBV6-3 with TRBJ1-1; a possible D gene is TRBD1 (5 bases). V shed 5 bases and J shed 0 bases, with 25 bases lying between them. The CDR3 totals 19 residues. Germline CDR1 MNHEY, CDR2 SVGEGT. CDR3 amino acids: CASSASQGIWLPLNTEAFL. CDR3 in DNA: TGTGCCAGCAGTGCTAGTCAGGGTATTTGGTTACCGTTGAACACTGAAGCTTTCCTT.

Comment on this clonotype: A much larger clone lies one base from this, so it may be a read error. The V and J genes are TRBV7-3 and TRBJ1-2, with 7 bases fitting TRBD1. Per the germline V gene, CDR1 is SGHTA and CDR2 is FQGTGA. The length of the CDR3 is 14 residues. Here the CDR3 reads CVSAWDSSNYGYTF. The CDR3 region has the DNA TGTGTCAGCGCTTGGGACAGCTCTAACTATGGCTACACCTTC.

In its sample, this clonotype was seen a few times. The chain recombines TRBV5-4 with TRBJ2-1; 7 bases are a match to TRBD1. The CDR3 is made up of 13 amino acids. CDR1 SGHNT and CDR2 YYREEE come from the germline V gene (reference sequence). Trimming took 1 base from V and 10 from J; bases not matched to a gene: 5. The CDR3: CASSLMTGSEQFF. The CDR3 DNA reads as TGTGCCAGCAGCTTGATGACAGGGTCCGAGCAGTTCTTC. The full variable domain, rest sourced from reference TRBV5-4 and TRBJ2-1, is ETGVTQSPTHLIKTRGQQVTLRCSSQSGHNTVSWYQQALGQGPQFIFQYYREEENGRGNFPPRFSGLQFPNYSSELNVNALELDDSALYLCASSLMTGSEQFFGPGTRLTVL.

This clonotype was counted only a few times. This chain links TRBV6-2 or TRBV6-3 with TRBJ1-4; 9 bases are a match to TRBD1. Germline V gene lookup returns CDR1 MNHEY and CDR2 SVGEGT. V lost 0 bases to trimming and J lost 6 bases; unmatched junction nucleotides: 17. The CDR3 runs 20 residues. The CDR3 is CASSYSYPGYRGRPDEKLFF. In DNA form, the CDR3 reads TGTGCCAGCAGTTACTCCTACCCGGGGTACAGGGGGCGCCCGGATGAAAAACTGTTTTTT.

This clonotype was counted many times. This chain connects TRBV7-2 to TRBJ1-5, with D possibly matching TRBD1 (6 bases). From germline, CDR1 is SGHTA and CDR2 FQGNSA. V gave up 4 bases and J gave up 7 bases, with 14 bases separating them. The CDR3 length is 14 residues. Here the CDR3 DNA reads TGTGCCAGCAGCTCTACAGGGTATGGGCAGCCCCAGCATTTT. This codes for CASSSTGYGQPQHF.

This clonotype was detected ten times or more. At one boundary the junction diverges from the germline segment, which might be a read error. V gene TRBV30 combines with J gene TRBJ2-3; TRBD2 aligns across 10 bases. Germline V gives CDR1 GTSNPN, CDR2 SVGIG (reference sequence). This CDR3 region has 16 residues. In nucleotides, the CDR3 is TGTGCCTGGAGTGTAGGGTCTAGCGGGAGCACGGATACGCAGTATTTT. Translation: CAWSVGSSGSTDTQYF.

The rearrangement uses TRBV4-1 and TRBJ2-3; 8 nucleotides agree with TRBD2. Germline V gene sequence: CDR1 MGHRA, CDR2 YSYEKL. The V and J ends lost 4 bases and 6 bases, in that order; junction bases with no gene match: 9. The CDR3 has 15 residues. In DNA, the CDR3 is TGCGCCAGCAGCCTAACTAGCGGTGGAGGTGATACGCAGTATTTT. It is translated as CASSLTSGGGDTQYF.

With respect to this clonotype: A much larger clone lies a single base off, so this may be a read error. The chain combines TRBV20-1 with TRBJ2-5; D may match TRBD1 or TRBD2 (5 bases each). Germline assignment: CDR1 DFQATT and CDR2 SNEGSKA (reference sequence). This CDR3 is built from 15 residues. DNA of the CDR3: TGCAGTGCTAGAAAATGGGACGAGCGCCAAGAGACCCAGCACTTC. Translating gives CSARKWDERQETQHF.

The chain has TRBV30 and TRBJ1-5, with D hard to call. The germline V gene has CDR1 GTSNPN and CDR2 SVGIG (reference sequence). V gave up 0 bases and J gave up 3 bases, with 6 bases separating them. This CDR3 comprises 13 residues. This chain's CDR3 is CAWSVAANQPQHF. The CDR3 DNA reads as TGTGCCTGGAGTGTAGCCGCCAATCAGCCCCAGCATTTT.

The rearrangement links TRBV29-1 to TRBJ2-3, with 10 nucleotides matching TRBD1. Per the germline V gene, CDR1 is SQVTM and CDR2 is ANQGSEA. The CDR3 is 13 residues long. V lost 6 bases and J lost 6; bases outside the gene matches: 6. The CDR3 coding sequence is TGCAGCGTGTCCGGGACAGGGGCCGATACGCAGTATTTT. Translated, it gives CSVSGTGADTQYF.

The V call is TRBV12-3 or TRBV12-4, the J call TRBJ2-3; 9 bases line up with TRBD2. V lost 7 bases, J lost 4 bases, and 6 bases stayed unmatched. This CDR3 region has 14 residues. CDR3 bases: TGTGCCAGCAAGGCGGGAGGGGGGTCAGATACGCAGTATTTT. This sequence encodes CASKAGGGSDTQYF.

This clonotype was counted only a few times. The chain joins TRBV27 to TRBJ1-6; TRBD1 is a possible D gene (5 bases). This CDR3 region has 15 residues. Germline V lookup: CDR1 MNHEY, CDR2 SMNVEV (reference sequence). Trimming pared 3 bases from V and 9 bases from J, leaving 15 bases between. In DNA, the CDR3 is TGTGCCAGCAGTTTTTACCCTCAGGGAGCTTCACCCCTCCACTTT. Amino acid sequence: CASSFYPQGASPLHF.

The V gene is TRBV11-2, the J gene TRBJ2-7; 9 bases are shared with TRBD2. Germline V gene data show CDR1 as SGHAT and CDR2 as FQNNGV. CDR3 length equals 16 residues. The junction had 7 bases not matched to a gene; V was cut back by 3 bases and J by 1 base. The CDR3 sequence: CASSLEGSGSSYEQYF. The CDR3 DNA reads TGTGCCAGCAGCTTGGAGGGTAGCGGGAGTTCCTACGAGCAGTACTTC.

The V gene is TRBV19, the J gene TRBJ2-7, with 13 bases that match TRBD2. This CDR3 has 19 residues. The germline V gene encodes CDR1 LNHDA and CDR2 SQIVND (reference sequence). V was pared by 4 bases and J by 7 bases, with 19 bases of the junction left unmatched. The CDR3, as DNA: TGTGCCAGTAGTAGAACCGGGACTAGCGGGATAACTGCGGCGGGAGAGCAGTACTTC. As protein: CASSRTGTSGITAAGEQYF.

This CDR3 is CAWSGIGANQPQHF. The CDR3 region has the DNA TGTGCCTGGAGTGGAATCGGGGCCAATCAGCCCCAGCATTTT. This chain joins TRBV30 and TRBJ1-5; D may be TRBD1 (5 bases). Per germline, CDR1 GTSNPN and CDR2 SVGIG (reference sequence). Trimming removed 1 base from V and 3 bases from J, with 10 bases in between. The CDR3 runs 14 residues.

A remark on this clonotype: It may be a read error: a sequence one base away is much more abundant. J is TRBJ2-7 and V is TRBV12-3 or TRBV12-4, with TRBD2 matching 8 bases. This CDR3 spans 13 amino acids. The DNA for the CDR3 is TGTGCCAGCAGTCAGGGACTAGTCTACGAGCAGAACTTC. This encodes CASSQGLVYEQNF.

The chain links TRBV20-1 to TRBJ2-7, with 9 bases matching TRBD2. This CDR3 is 17 amino acids long. Germline trimming cut 1 base from V and 1 base from J; bases unmatched to any gene: 11. Per the germline V gene, CDR1 is DFQATT and CDR2 is SNEGSKA (reference sequence). Written as DNA, the CDR3 is TGCAGTGCTAGAGGGGGAACTAGCGGGTACGCATCCTACGAGCAGTACTTC. It translates to CSARGGTSGYASYEQYF.

The V call is TRBV5-1, the J call TRBJ2-2; D is undetermined. Germline values: CDR1 SGHRS, CDR2 YFSETQ. V lost 2 bases to trimming and J lost 0 bases, with 14 bases between them. The CDR3 contains 17 residues. The CDR3 sequence is CASSFLSGGANTGELFF. The CDR3 DNA is TGCGCCAGCAGCTTTCTTTCAGGCGGAGCGAACACCGGGGAGCTGTTTTTT.

This clonotype has a handful of counts. J is TRBJ2-1 and V is TRBV7-3, with 11 bases lining up with TRBD2. CDR3 length: 15 residues. The germline V gene encodes CDR1 SGHTA and CDR2 FQGTGA. The J segment lost 7 bases and the V segment lost 5 bases, leaving 7 bases of the junction unmatched. This CDR3 is CASSVTSGNLNEQFF. For the CDR3, the DNA is TGTGCCAGCAGCGTGACTAGCGGGAACTTGAATGAGCAGTTCTTC.

This CDR3 reads CAISELGTGELFF. For the CDR3, the DNA is TGTGCCATCAGTGAGCTGGGCACCGGGGAGCTGTTTTTT. V usage is TRBV10-3 and J usage is TRBJ2-2, with D uncertain. The CDR3 runs to 13 residues. CDR1 and CDR2 from the germline V gene are ENHRY and SYGVKD. The V and J ends lost 2 bases and 4 bases respectively, with 5 bases between them.

The chain carries TRBV4-3 and TRBJ1-2; unclear D gene. The CDR3 runs to 15 residues. The germline CDR1 and CDR2 sequences are LGHNA and YSLEER. Trimming cost V 1 base and J 4 bases, with 13 bases left between them. This CDR3 is CASSQAPPGFYGYTF. The DNA of the CDR3 is TGCGCCAGCAGCCAAGCTCCTCCCGGGTTCTATGGCTACACCTTC.

This clonotype was seen a handful of times. The chain links TRBV7-9 to TRBJ1-1, with unresolved D. The CDR3 length is 11 residues. Looked up from germline, CDR1 is SEHNR and CDR2 is FQNEAQ (reference sequence). V was shortened by 5 bases and J by 11 bases, with 12 bases between the two germline ends. CDR3 amino acids: CASSLETSAFF. CDR3 in DNA: TGTGCCAGCAGCCTCGAGACGAGTGCTTTCTTT.

A word on this clonotype: This may be a read error, as it is one base from a much larger clone. J is TRBJ2-7 and V is TRBV28, with D perhaps given as TRBD1 or TRBD2 (5 bases each). CDR3 length equals 16 residues. The germline V gene encodes CDR1 MDHEN and CDR2 SYDVKM. Written as DNA, the CDR3 is TGTGCCAGCAGTCCCGCCGGGGCAGGGCCCCACTACGAGCGGTACTTC. Its protein is CASSPAGAGPHYERYF.

This clonotype was counted at least ten times. V gene TRBV28 combines with J gene TRBJ2-3, with a weak D call TRBD1 (6 bases). This CDR3 is built from 16 residues. V lost 6 bases and J lost 3, with 19 bases in between. Germline V lookup: CDR1 MDHEN, CDR2 SYDVKM. Here the CDR3 DNA reads TGTGCCAGCAGGACCATGAGGCAGGGGATGACAGATACGCAGTATTTT. This translates into CASRTMRQGMTDTQYF. Full variable domain (rest looked up from reference TRBV28 and TRBJ2-3): DVKVTQSSRYLVKRTGEKVFLECVQDMDHENMFWYRQDPGLGLRLIYFSYDVKMKEKGDIPEGYSVSREKKERFSLILESASTNQTSMYLCASRTMRQGMTDTQYFGPGTRLTVL.

This clonotype was seen a handful of times. The rearrangement joins TRBV7-2 to TRBJ2-4; possibly TRBD1 for D (5 bases). Trimming took 5 bases from V and 0 from J, leaving 14 bases between them. Germline V CDR1 and CDR2: SGHTA, FQGNSA. The CDR3 extends over 16 amino acids. The CDR3 DNA sequence: TGTGCCAGCAGCCCCGGACAACTCCCAGCCAAAAACATTCAGTACTTC. This gives the protein CASSPGQLPAKNIQYF. The variable domain in full, with the rest retrieved from reference TRBV7-2 and TRBJ2-4, is GAGVSQSPSNKVTEKGKDVELRCDPISGHTALYWYRQSLGQGLEFLIYFQGNSAPDKSGLPSDRFSAERTGGSVSTLTIQRTQQEDSAVYLCASSPGQLPAKNIQYFGAGTRLSVL.